This T cell receptor (beta chain) is drawn from a study of T cell repertoires in cytomegalovirus infection. Study as a whole: Through public TCR beta signatures, both CMV infection and matching HLA type were indicated.

TCRdb processed the reads anew with MiXCR; each CDR3 protein has one entry. The sample carries hundreds of thousands of distinct CDR3 sequences, under 45% recorded once. This clonotype was seen only a few times. Its antigen is unidentified. Findings and limits, study-wide: Clonotypes of TCR beta that were HLA-C-restricted and CMV-specific dominated the ex vivo response.

CDR3 length equals 15 residues. Germline V lookup: CDR1 SGHDN, CDR2 FVKESK. V was cut by 0 bases and J by 9 bases, with 12 bases left in between. Source: cultured PBMCs, taken from culture after CMV antigen stimulation. The sequence derives from a human donor in good health (CMV status not recorded). Some clones in this sample may be carry-over from other donors' samples. This chain uses TRBV14 with TRBJ1-6; no firm D call. The CDR3 DNA reads as TGTGCCAGCAGCCAAGAGGACTGGATTGGTTCACCCCTCCACTTT. Protein product: CASSQEDWIGSPLHF. The variable domain in full, with the rest retrieved from reference TRBV14 and TRBJ1-6, is EAGVTQFPSHSVIEKGQTVTLRCDPISGHDNLYWYRRVMGKEIKFLLHFVKESKQDESGMPNNRFLAERTGGTYSTLKVQPAELEDSGVYFCASSQEDWIGSPLHFGNGTRLTVT.